The 32 T cell receptor beta chains in this list originate from one sample, sequenced in a study of spatial heterogeneity in lung cancer. Time point denoted: sample taken at primary tumor resection. Unsorted whole RNA from tumor, nontumor lung or frozen PBMC underwent sequencing. Using its own MiXCR run on the 5' RACE reads, TCRdb lists one record per CDR3 protein. The sample holds almost 75,000 distinct CDR3 sequences, less than 15% seen once. The source was PBMCs, collected at surgery. These receptors were obtained from a male donor with early-stage non-small cell lung cancer.

This clonotype was picked up a small number of times. The chain combines TRBV11-2 with TRBJ1-2, with D uncertain. Trimming removed 1 base from V and 0 bases from J, with 6 bases in between. This CDR3 comprises 14 residues. CDR1 and CDR2 (germline): SGHAT, FQNNGV. DNA of the CDR3: TGTGCCAGCAGCTTAGGACGCCCTAACTATGGCTACACCTTC. It is translated as CASSLGRPNYGYTF.

This clonotype was counted a few times. The chain combines TRBV14 with TRBJ2-1, with TRBD2 identical over 11 bases. Germline V gene data show CDR1 as SGHDN and CDR2 as FVKESK. CDR3 length: 15 residues. V shed 4 bases, J shed 9 bases, and the junction held 8 bases outside the gene matches. The CDR3 loop is CASSLVAGGPGEQFF. CDR3 coding DNA: TGTGCCAGCAGCCTTGTAGCGGGAGGGCCAGGTGAGCAGTTCTTC.

This clonotype was counted between two and nine times. The chain employs TRBV20-1 and TRBJ2-1; no clear D. Deletions cut 0 bases from V and 9 bases from J, with 15 bases between. The CDR3 totals 14 residues. In germline, CDR1 is DFQATT, CDR2 SNEGSKA (reference sequence). The chain's CDR3 is CSARDRLVVGEQFF. CDR3 sequence (DNA): TGCAGTGCTAGAGATCGTTTGGTAGTAGGTGAGCAGTTCTTC.

In the case of this clonotype: A much larger clone differs from this one at a single base, so this may be a read error. V is TRBV7-2 and J is TRBJ2-2; 8 bases align to TRBD1. The CDR3 totals 14 residues. The germline V gene encodes CDR1 SGHTA and CDR2 FQGNSA. The CDR3 is CASPDRANTGELSF. CDR3 DNA sequence: TGTGCCAGCCCGGACAGGGCGAACACCGGGGAGCTGTCTTTT.

This clonotype has a handful of counts. At one of its ends the junction is not consistent with the germline gene, which may arise from a read error. DNA of the CDR3: TGCAGTGCTAGAGATTTCCAGGGTTCCTATTATTCACCCCTCCACTTT. It is translated as CSARDFQGSYYSPLHF. V usage is TRBV20-1 and J usage is TRBJ1-6; D might be TRBD1 (5 bases). This CDR3 comprises 16 residues. CDR1 is DFQATT, CDR2 SNEGSKA, per germline (reference sequence).

This clonotype was counted only a few times. The rearrangement uses TRBV27 and TRBJ1-2, with unresolved D. The CDR3 runs 12 residues. Per the germline V gene, CDR1 is MNHEY and CDR2 is SMNVEV (reference sequence). The ends were cut back, 6 bases at V and 7 bases at J, with 12 bases in the middle. CDR3 sequence (DNA): TGTGCCAGCAGGAGGGCGGCCACTGGCTACACCTTC. Translated: CASRRAATGYTF.

The V call is TRBV14, the J call TRBJ2-6; D is ambiguous. There are 15 residues in the CDR3. Germline V gene data show CDR1 as SGHDN and CDR2 as FVKESK. The V gene lost 6 bases and the J gene lost 0 bases, with 9 bases spanning the gap. CDR3 bases: TGTGCCAGCAGTTCTTCTTCCTCTGGGGCCAACGTCCTGACTTTC. Amino acid sequence: CASSSSSSGANVLTF.

V and J are TRBV15 and TRBJ2-3, with D possibly matching TRBD2 (5 bases). The CDR3 consists of 15 residues. Germline loops: CDR1 LNHNV, CDR2 YYDKDF (reference sequence). The V end was cut by 0 bases, the J end by 5 bases, with 12 bases between. CDR3 protein: CATSRDNQREDTQYF. The CDR3 DNA sequence: TGTGCCACCAGCAGAGATAATCAGAGGGAAGATACGCAGTATTTT.

This chain links TRBV6-2 or TRBV6-3 with TRBJ2-2; tentative D call: TRBD2 (5 bases). V was clipped by 8 bases and J by 6 bases, with 13 bases between them. The germline gives CDR1 MNHEY, CDR2 SVGEGT. This CDR3 comprises 13 residues. As DNA, the CDR3 is TGTGCCAGCCGACGGGATGCGGCCGGGGAGCTGTTTTTT. It codes for CASRRDAAGELFF.

This clonotype was detected only a few times. The gene calls are TRBV18 and TRBJ1-6; D remains unclear. Germline values: CDR1 KGHSH, CDR2 LQKENI. The CDR3 contains 13 residues. The V end was cut by 8 bases, the J end by 7 bases, with 12 bases between. This CDR3 is CASKGLVNSPLHF. The CDR3, as DNA: TGTGCCAGCAAGGGTCTGGTGAATTCACCCCTCCACTTT.

This clonotype showed up just a few times. The genes are TRBV10-3 and TRBJ1-5; D is ambiguous. This CDR3 region has 14 residues. Trimming left V 3 bases short and J 5 bases short, with 11 bases between. Germline V gene data show CDR1 as ENHRY and CDR2 as SYGVKD. The CDR3 sequence: CAISEARDDQPQHF. The CDR3 coding sequence is TGTGCCATCAGTGAAGCGAGGGATGATCAGCCCCAGCATTTT.

This clonotype has at least ten counts. The V gene is TRBV25-1, the J gene TRBJ2-3; D gene ambiguous. There are 14 residues in the CDR3. The germline V and J ends were trimmed by 4 bases and 1 base, with 9 bases remaining between them. Germline lookup yields CDR1 MGHDK and CDR2 SYGVNS. DNA for the CDR3: TGTGCCAGCAGTGTAGAGTGGGGCACAGATACGCAGTATTTT. Translating gives CASSVEWGTDTQYF.

The chain has TRBV5-1 and TRBJ1-6; D is uncertain. Germline lookup yields CDR1 SGHRS and CDR2 YFSETQ. Trimming took 4 bases from V and 10 from J, leaving 15 bases between them. The CDR3 totals 14 residues. CDR3 sequence reads: CASSHPEVGSPLHF. The CDR3 DNA reads TGCGCCAGCAGCCATCCGGAGGTTGGGTCACCCCTCCACTTT. The full variable domain, rest sourced from reference TRBV5-1 and TRBJ1-6, is KAGVTQTPRYLIKTRGQQVTLSCSPISGHRSVSWYQQTPGQGLQFLFEYFSETQRNKGNFPGRFSGRQFSNSRSEMNVSTLELGDSALYLCASSHPEVGSPLHFGNGTRLTVT.

This rearrangement joins TRBV16 to TRBJ2-6; 10 bases line up with TRBD1. This CDR3 contains 19 residues. V lost 4 bases to trimming and J lost 2 bases; unmatched junction nucleotides: 11. The germline V gene has CDR1 KGHSY and CDR2 FQNENV. The CDR3 loop is CASSPSGTGVKAGANVLTF. CDR3 in DNA: TGTGCCAGCAGCCCCAGCGGGACAGGGGTAAAAGCTGGGGCCAACGTCCTGACTTTC.

This clonotype was seen at least ten times. This chain uses TRBV29-1 with TRBJ2-6; D unresolved. This CDR3 spans 12 amino acids. Germline V CDR1 and CDR2: SQVTM, ANQGSEA. Trimming removed 7 bases at V and 1 base at J, with 5 bases between. CDR3 amino acids: CSAVSGANVLTF. The DNA for the CDR3 is TGCAGCGCAGTGTCTGGGGCCAACGTCCTGACTTTC.

There are a few counts of this clonotype. V gene TRBV20-1 combines with J gene TRBJ1-6, with TRBD1 as a possible D gene (5 bases). The CDR3 is 16 residues long. Germline lookup yields CDR1 DFQATT and CDR2 SNEGSKA (reference sequence). V was cut by 0 bases and J by 7 bases, with 16 bases left in between. The CDR3 is CSARDASGTRNSPLHF. The CDR3 DNA is TGCAGTGCTAGAGACGCCTCCGGGACGAGAAATTCACCCCTCCACTTT.

This chain links TRBV6-2 or TRBV6-3 with TRBJ2-3, with 8 positions matching TRBD1. The length of the CDR3 is 15 residues. CDR1 MNHEY and CDR2 SVGEGT come from the germline V gene. The V and J ends lost 0 bases and 5 bases, in that order; junction bases with no gene match: 4. CDR3 DNA: TGTGCCAGCAGTTACTCCTCCAGGGGGCAAGATACGCAGTATTTT. Residues: CASSYSSRGQDTQYF.

This sequence joins TRBV4-1 and TRBJ1-4; D may be TRBD1 (5 bases). Per the germline V gene, CDR1 is MGHRA and CDR2 is YSYEKL. V lost 1 base and J lost 8, with 8 bases in between. CDR3 length: 13 amino acids. CDR3 residues: CASSQARGEKLFF. The CDR3 DNA reads as TGCGCCAGCAGCCAAGCCCGGGGCGAAAAACTGTTTTTT.

The table lists this clonotype with a few counts. The gene calls are TRBV6-2 or TRBV6-3 and TRBJ2-3; D not certain. The V gene's germline CDR1 is MNHEY and CDR2 SVGEGT. V dropped 4 bases and J dropped 3 bases, with 17 bases sitting between them. This CDR3 is 16 amino acids long. Written as DNA, the CDR3 is TGTGCCAGCAGTTCACTAACCTTCCCATCGACAGATACGCAGTATTTT. It specifies CASSSLTFPSTDTQYF.

In its sample, this clonotype was seen a few times. The rearrangement uses TRBV7-2 and TRBJ1-5; the D is unclear. The germline V gene has CDR1 SGHTA and CDR2 FQGNSA. V lost 2 bases and J lost 3, with 11 bases in between. CDR3 length equals 15 residues. The CDR3: CASSLFLGSNQPQHF. The CDR3 region has the DNA TGTGCCAGCAGCTTATTTTTGGGCTCCAATCAGCCCCAGCATTTT.

The genes are TRBV3-1 and TRBJ2-2; D remains ambiguous. This CDR3 is built from 16 residues. Germline V gives CDR1 LGHDT, CDR2 YNNKEL (reference sequence). The V and J ends lost 3 bases and 7 bases respectively, with 18 bases between them. The CDR3 nucleotides read TGTGCCAGCAGCCAGTATGACCGGGCGCAGAGCGGGGAGCTGTTTTTT. Translation: CASSQYDRAQSGELFF.

This clonotype has at least ten counts. The V gene is TRBV11-3, the J gene TRBJ2-7; D possibly corresponds to TRBD1 (5 bases). Germline-derived CDR1 and CDR2 are SGHNT and YENEEA. The length of the CDR3 is 13 residues. Between the trimmed V and J ends, which lost 3 bases and 3 bases, there was a span of 9 bases. CDR3 DNA: TGTGCCAGCAGCTTGACAGTCAACTACGAGCAGTACTTC. This codes for CASSLTVNYEQYF. Variable domain in full (rest from reference TRBV11-3 and TRBJ2-7): EAGVVQSPRYKIIEKKQPVAFWCNPISGHNTLYWYLQNLGQGPELLIRYENEEAVDDSQLPKDRFSAERLKGVDSTLKIQPAELGDSAVYLCASSLTVNYEQYFGPGTRLTVT.

The chain joins TRBV7-8 to TRBJ2-7; 7 bases are a match to TRBD1. This CDR3 spans 14 amino acids. The V segment lost 5 bases and the J segment 12 bases; nucleotides outside the gene matches: 16. Per germline, CDR1 SGHVS and CDR2 FQNEAQ. The CDR3: CASSPDLRGTAMYF. In DNA form, the CDR3 reads TGTGCCAGCAGCCCAGATCTTCGTGGGACAGCAATGTACTTC.

The chain employs TRBV20-1 and TRBJ2-1; a possible D gene is TRBD1 (5 bases). Per germline, CDR1 DFQATT and CDR2 SNEGSKA (reference sequence). Trimming shortened V by 3 bases and J by 9 bases, and 18 bases separated the two germline ends. CDR3 length equals 14 residues. For the CDR3, the DNA is TGCAGTGCTAGGTACGCCAGGGCGCCTATTGAGCAGTTCTTC. This sequence encodes CSARYARAPIEQFF.

The V call is TRBV29-1, the J call TRBJ2-5, with D possibly TRBD1 on 7 matching bases. Germline CDR1 SQVTM, CDR2 ANQGSEA. Trimming pared 1 base from V and 4 bases from J, leaving 13 bases between. CDR3 length equals 14 residues. CDR3 coding DNA: TGCAGCGTTGAAGCCCAGGGGGGACGAGAGACCCAGTACTTC. Protein: CSVEAQGGRETQYF. The entire variable domain, with the rest obtained from reference TRBV29-1 and TRBJ2-5, is as follows: SAVISQKPSRDICQRGTSLTIQCQVDSQVTMMFWYRQQPGQSLTLIATANQGSEATYESGFVIDKFPISRPNLTFSTLTVSNMSPEDSSIYLCSVEAQGGRETQYFGPGTRLLVL.

The chain uses TRBV30 and TRBJ1-1; TRBD1 agrees at 8 bases. Germline values: CDR1 GTSNPN, CDR2 SVGIG (reference sequence). This CDR3 is built from 17 residues. The J segment lost 2 bases and the V segment lost 4 bases, leaving 15 bases of the junction unmatched. CDR3: CAWIFPSRDRHNTEAFF. The CDR3 DNA sequence: TGTGCCTGGATTTTCCCCTCCCGGGACAGGCATAACACTGAAGCTTTCTTT.

Only a few counts were recorded for this clonotype. The chain is built from TRBV7-9 and TRBJ2-5, with D hard to call. Deletions cut 5 bases from V and 5 bases from J, with 12 bases between. This CDR3 has 13 residues. Germline V CDR1 and CDR2: SEHNR, FQNEAQ (reference sequence). CDR3 residues: CASSRPPPETQYF. The CDR3 region has the DNA TGTGCCAGCAGCCGACCTCCACCCGAGACCCAGTACTTC.

This clonotype appeared a few times. The genes are TRBV10-3 and TRBJ2-2; D is unclear. Between the trimmed V and J ends, which lost 2 bases and 5 bases, there was a span of 6 bases. The CDR3 is 13 amino acids. CDR1 and CDR2 (germline): ENHRY, SYGVKD. CDR3 bases: TGTGCCATCAGTGAGACAGAGACCGGGGAGCTGTTTTTT. This sequence encodes CAISETETGELFF.

This clonotype was seen more than once but under ten times. The gene calls are TRBV14 and TRBJ2-1; unclear D gene. V dropped 1 base and J dropped 0 bases, with 10 bases sitting between them. The CDR3 contains 16 residues. Germline CDR1 reads SGHDN; CDR2 reads FVKESK. This CDR3 reads CASSQVHFGSYNEQFF. The CDR3 DNA follows: TGTGCCAGCAGCCAAGTCCATTTCGGCTCCTACAATGAGCAGTTCTTC.

This clonotype has only a few counts. The gene calls are TRBV13 and TRBJ2-1, with 7 bases aligning to TRBD1. V trimming: 5 bases; J trimming: 5 bases; junction bases outside the gene matches: 6. CDR3 length: 14 residues. The V gene's germline CDR1 is PRHDT and CDR2 FYEKMQ (reference sequence). CDR3 bases: TGTGCCAGCAGCCACGGGACAGAGAACAATGAGCAGTTCTTC. It specifies CASSHGTENNEQFF.

About this clonotype: The junction and the germline gene differ at one end; a read error may be behind it. The chain carries TRBV19 and TRBJ1-1; unclear D gene. The CDR3 is 15 amino acids. Germline V lookup: CDR1 LNHDA, CDR2 SQIVND (reference sequence). The CDR3 coding sequence is TGTGCCAGTAGTTTAGAGGGCCTTTCGAACACTGAAGCTTTCTTT. Protein product: CASSLEGLSNTEAFF. The entire variable domain, with the rest obtained from reference TRBV19 and TRBJ1-1, is as follows: DGGITQSPKYLFRKEGQNVTLSCEQNLNHDAMYWYRQDPGQGLRLIYYSQIVNDFQKGDIAEGYSVSREKKESFPLTVTSAQKNPTAFYLCASSLEGLSNTEAFFGQGTRLTVV.

The V gene is TRBV25-1, the J gene TRBJ2-7; a weak D match, TRBD2 (6 bases). This CDR3 is 14 amino acids long. CDR1 is MGHDK and CDR2 is SYGVNS in the germline V gene. Trimming removed 3 bases at V and 2 bases at J, with 11 bases between. The CDR3, as DNA: TGTGCCAGCAGTGACGGCGGGATAACCTACGAGCAGTACTTC. Amino acid sequence: CASSDGGITYEQYF.